A selection of T cell receptor beta chains follows, all from one sample in a study of shared clonotypes between healthy human individuals. The assay was immunoSEQ multiplex PCR, and TCRdb's table has in-frame clones only and misses some. There are about 2.1 million clones in the sample; about 93% occur only once, and under 2% lies in the top ten. The sample was naive CD8+ T cells from PBMCs. Source of these receptors: a man in his late teens or twenties in good health. Some clones in this sample may be carry-over from other donors' samples. The CDR3 runs from the conserved cysteine through the conserved F or W. The order of the fields is clone size, D gene, J gene, V gene, CDR3 protein, CDR3 DNA. The D gene is left open where the match is weak. The size of a clone is reported for some rows only, either as once, few or many, or as a class for expanded clones.

. . TRBJ2-3 TRBV9 CASSIPEIGGPNTDTQYF TGTGCCAGCAGCATCCCCGAGATAGGAGGGCCAAACACAGATACGCAGTATTTT
once . TRBJ1-2 TRBV7-2 CASSSRVDPRNYGYTF TGTGCCAGCAGCTCCAGAGTCGACCCTCGCAACTATGGCTACACCTTC
. . TRBJ1-1 TRBV19 CASSIDRTANTEAFF TGTGCCAGTAGTATAGATAGGACAGCGAACACTGAAGCTTTCTTT
. . TRBJ2-7 TRBV6-1 CASSEGWPYEQYF TGTGCCAGCAGTGAAGGTTGGCCCTACGAGCAGTACTTC
. . TRBJ1-1 TRBV10-3 CAISGAMNTEAFF TGTGCCATCAGTGGGGCCATGAACACTGAAGCTTTCTTT
. . TRBJ1-3 TRBV28 CASSPTTPGNTIYF TGTGCCAGCAGTCCAACGACACCGGGAAACACCATATATTTT
. . TRBJ2-7 TRBV9 CASSSRDPSHEQYF TGTGCCAGCAGCTCCCGGGACCCGTCCCACGAGCAGTACTTC
. . TRBJ1-1 TRBV6-6 CASTYGTEAFF TGTGCCAGCACCTACGGGACTGAAGCTTTCTTT
. . TRBJ2-1 TRBV29-1 CSVEDGGWAGYNEQFF TGCAGCGTTGAAGATGGGGGTTGGGCCGGCTACAATGAGCAGTTCTTC
. . TRBJ1-5 TRBV15 CATRTGGLNQPQHF TGTGCCACCAGGACTGGGGGGCTCAATCAGCCCCAGCATTTT
once . TRBJ1-1 TRBV6-6 CASSYFSPDTEAFF TGTGCCAGCAGTTACTTTTCGCCTGACACTGAAGCTTTCTTT
once TRBD2 TRBJ2-1 TRBV4-1 CASSHALGGPQMHNEQFF TGCGCCAGCAGCCATGCCCTGGGAGGGCCCCAGATGCACAATGAGCAGTTCTTC
. TRBD1 TRBJ1-4 TRBV19 CASSVDRVTSF TGTGCCAGTAGTGTCGACAGGGTTACTTCGTTT
. TRBD2 TRBJ2-1 TRBV27 CASSFLAGVYNEQFF TGTGCCAGCAGTTTTCTAGCGGGAGTGTATAATGAGCAGTTCTTC
. . TRBJ2-6 TRBV19 CASSYTVSGANVLTF TGTGCCAGTAGTTACACGGTCTCTGGGGCCAACGTCCTGACTTTC
. TRBD2 TRBJ2-1 TRBV11-1 CASSLGLAGYNEQFF TGTGCCAGCAGCCTCGGACTAGCGGGATACAATGAGCAGTTCTTC
. TRBD2 TRBJ2-7 TRBV29-1 CSVEEINSGMVYEQYF TGCAGCGTTGAAGAGATAAATAGCGGGATGGTCTACGAGCAGTACTTC
. . TRBJ2-7 TRBV10-1 CASSEYRLEGRDEQYF TGCGCCAGCAGTGAGTACAGGCTCGAAGGGCGGGACGAGCAGTACTTC
. . TRBJ2-6 TRBV6-5 CASSYSAASGANVLTF TGTGCCAGCAGTTACTCTGCGGCCTCTGGGGCCAACGTCCTGACTTTC
. . TRBJ2-7 TRBV7-9 CASSSPLQVAAHEQYF TGTGCCAGCAGCTCCCCCCTTCAAGTAGCGGCCCACGAGCAGTACTTC
. . TRBJ1-5 TRBV19 CASSGGVGQPQHF TGTGCCAGTAGTGGGGGGGTCGGTCAGCCCCAGCATTTT
. . TRBJ1-2 TRBV30 CAWRKGNYGYTF TGTGCCTGGAGAAAAGGGAACTATGGCTACACCTTC
. . TRBJ2-4 TRBV4-3 CASSQVFGVAKNIQYF TGCGCCAGCAGCCAAGTGTTCGGGGTAGCCAAAAACATTCAGTACTTC
. . TRBJ1-5 TRBV5-5 CASSLARNSNQPQHF TGTGCCAGCAGCTTAGCCCGGAATAGCAATCAGCCCCAGCATTTT
. . TRBJ2-2 TRBV6-5 CASTTYGELFF TGTGCCAGCACCACATACGGGGAGCTGTTTTTT
. TRBD2 TRBJ2-5 TRBV11-2 CASSLVLAGGQETQYF TGTGCCAGCAGCTTAGTACTAGCGGGAGGCCAAGAGACCCAGTACTTC
once . TRBJ1-2 TRBV6-5 CASRLPFDGDYGYTF TGTGCCAGCAGGCTACCATTTGACGGAGACTATGGCTACACCTTC
. . TRBJ1-2 TRBV4-3 CASSQGPRVSFYGYTF TGCGCCAGCAGCCAAGGGCCGAGGGTATCATTCTATGGCTACACCTTC
once . TRBJ1-1 TRBV18 CASSPPIVMGTEAFF TGTGCCAGCTCACCACCGATCGTCATGGGGACTGAAGCTTTCTTT
. TRBD2 TRBJ2-1 TRBV11-1 CASSLRLAGGDSYNEQFF TGTGCCAGCAGCTTGCGACTAGCGGGGGGAGATTCCTACAATGAGCAGTTCTTC
. . TRBJ2-7 TRBV11-2 CASGSSGYEQYF TGTGCCAGCGGGAGTAGCGGCTACGAGCAGTACTTC
. TRBD2 TRBJ2-7 TRBV28 CASSLGLLEKTSGSGYEQYF TGTGCCAGCAGTTTAGGCCTTCTTGAAAAGACTAGCGGGAGTGGATACGAGCAGTACTTC
. . TRBJ2-7 TRBV7-9 CASSSTHRESYEQYF TGTGCCAGCAGCTCTACCCACAGGGAATCCTACGAGCAGTACTTC